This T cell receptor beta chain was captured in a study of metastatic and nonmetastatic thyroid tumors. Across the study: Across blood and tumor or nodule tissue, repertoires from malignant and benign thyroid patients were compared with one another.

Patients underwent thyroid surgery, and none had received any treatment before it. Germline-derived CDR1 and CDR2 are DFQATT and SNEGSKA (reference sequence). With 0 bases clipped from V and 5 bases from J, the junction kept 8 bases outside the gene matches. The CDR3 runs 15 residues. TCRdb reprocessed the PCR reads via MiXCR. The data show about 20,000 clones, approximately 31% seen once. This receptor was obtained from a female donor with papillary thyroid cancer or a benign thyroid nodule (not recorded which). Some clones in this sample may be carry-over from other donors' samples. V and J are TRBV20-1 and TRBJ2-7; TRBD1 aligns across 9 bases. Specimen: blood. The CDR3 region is CSARDRGTGRNEQYF. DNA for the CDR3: TGCAGTGCTAGAGATCGTGGGACAGGGAGGAACGAGCAGTACTTC.